Listed below are T cell receptor beta chains from one sample, sequenced in a study of blood T cells in healthy people across ages. TCRdb re-analysed the 5' RACE reads in MiXCR, keeping a single row per CDR3 protein. The profile shows 1.8 million or so distinct CDR3 sequences, approximately 40% of them singletons. Sequencing used blood. The receptors here all came from a human donor in good health. CDR3s include the opening cysteine and the closing phenylalanine or tryptophan. The order of the fields is V gene, CDR3 protein.

>TRBV21-1
CASSKKFGGAGHTF
>TRBV12-3/TRBV12-4
CASSSRTRSGNTF
>TRBV5-5
CASSLVPRETQFF
>TRBV25-1
CASRKDNEQFF
>TRBV5-1
CASRLDTGSGYTF
>TRBV10-2
CASSESWDGIYEQYF
>TRBV7-8
CASSFGRTGTAPLHF
>TRBV5-6
CASSPGEGWDYGYTF
>TRBV10-3
CAISEVQGEEIQYF
>TRBV6-6
CASRVGAADNSPLHF
>TRBV15
CATSRDPPGWGNTEAFF
>TRBV6-2/TRBV6-3
CASSYGGAVRGYNEQYF
>TRBV29-1
CSADSSAGNTGELFF
>TRBV6-1
CASSPGTDSSYEQYF
>TRBV3-1
CASSQDVARAYEQFF
>TRBV5-6
CASSDLALRNENEQFF
>TRBV4-2
CASSQDTTGLSYEQYF
>TRBV29-1
CSVEVHRGAGANVLTF